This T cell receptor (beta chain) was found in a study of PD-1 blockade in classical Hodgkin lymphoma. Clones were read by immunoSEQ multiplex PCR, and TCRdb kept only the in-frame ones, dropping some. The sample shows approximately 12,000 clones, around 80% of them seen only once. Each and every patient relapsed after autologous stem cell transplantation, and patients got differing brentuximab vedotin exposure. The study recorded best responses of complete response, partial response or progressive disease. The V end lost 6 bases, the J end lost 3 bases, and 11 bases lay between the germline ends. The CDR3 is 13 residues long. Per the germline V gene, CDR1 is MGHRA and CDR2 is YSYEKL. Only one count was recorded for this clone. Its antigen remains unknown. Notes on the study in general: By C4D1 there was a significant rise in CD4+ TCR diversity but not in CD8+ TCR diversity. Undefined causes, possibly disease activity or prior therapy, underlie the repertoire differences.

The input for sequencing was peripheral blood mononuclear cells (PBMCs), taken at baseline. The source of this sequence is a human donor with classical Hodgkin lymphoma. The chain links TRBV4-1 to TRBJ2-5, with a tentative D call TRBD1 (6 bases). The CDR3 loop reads CASRGAHEETQYF. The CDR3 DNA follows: TGCGCCAGCAGGGGGGCTCATGAAGAGACCCAGTACTTC.